These 25 T cell receptor beta chains originate from one sample sequenced in a study of T cell responses to AZD1222 COVID-19 vaccine. TCRdb's copy holds only in-frame clones and misses some; the assay was immunoSEQ multiplex PCR. The sample shows some 50,000 clones, 75% to 90% of them seen only once. The source material was peripheral blood, sampled on day 0 of AZD1222 vaccination. These receptor sequences come from an adult in good health.

The J gene is TRBJ1-2, the V gene TRBV28; possibly TRBD1 for D (5 bases). Germline V lookup: CDR1 MDHEN, CDR2 SYDVKM. V lost 10 bases and J 2 bases, leaving 17 bases between the germline ends. This CDR3 spans 14 amino acids. This CDR3 is CATRISTVNYGYTF. The DNA of the CDR3 is TGTGCCACCAGAATATCGACAGTGAACTATGGCTACACCTTC.

The J gene is TRBJ1-2, the V gene TRBV28; D unresolved. The CDR3 consists of 10 residues. The germline V and J ends were trimmed by 6 bases and 6 bases, with 5 bases remaining between them. The V gene's germline CDR1 is MDHEN and CDR2 SYDVKM. CDR3 nucleotide sequence: TGTGCCAGCAGGTCTGATGGCTACACCTTC. This encodes CASRSDGYTF.

This clone turned up a few times. CDR3 region: CASSIQGANTGELFF. CDR3 DNA: TGTGCCAGTAGTATACAGGGGGCGAACACCGGGGAGCTGTTTTTT. J is TRBJ2-2 and V is TRBV19; 7 bases agree with TRBD1. The CDR3 is 15 amino acids. Germline-derived CDR1 and CDR2 are LNHDA and SQIVND (reference sequence). The ends lost 2 bases at V and 0 bases at J; junction bases unmatched: 0.

This chain uses TRBV10-3 with TRBJ1-2, with D unresolved. Per germline, CDR1 ENHRY and CDR2 SYGVKD. This CDR3 has 13 amino acids. Trimming removed 0 bases from V and 8 bases from J, with 10 bases in between. For the CDR3, the DNA is TGTGCCATCAGTGAGTCAACTGGGATCGGCTACACCTTC. Its protein product is CAISESTGIGYTF.

The gene calls are TRBV27 and TRBJ2-5; 13 bases match TRBD2. V gave up 7 bases and J gave up 4 bases; unmatched junction bases: 15. Per the germline V gene, CDR1 is MNHEY and CDR2 is SMNVEV (reference sequence). The CDR3 has 18 residues. CDR3: CASTPGTSGVGFVETQYF. The CDR3 DNA reads as TGTGCCAGCACCCCCGGGACTAGCGGGGTAGGATTTGTAGAGACCCAGTACTTC.

The rearrangement links TRBV3-1 (or the pseudogene TRBV3-2) to TRBJ1-6; no firm D call. Trimming cost V 1 base and J 7 bases, with 14 bases left between them. Germline V gene sequence: CDR1 LGHDT, CDR2 YNNKEL (reference sequence). The CDR3 length is 16 residues. The CDR3 spells CASSQVGILGNSPLHF. The CDR3 DNA is TGTGCCAGCAGCCAAGTTGGAATACTCGGGAATTCACCCCTCCACTTT.

This chain links TRBV7-2 with TRBJ1-1; D gene uncertain. V was cut by 5 bases and J by 6 bases, with 25 bases left in between. CDR1 SGHTA and CDR2 FQGNSA come from the germline V gene. CDR3 length: 17 residues. The CDR3 region has the DNA TGTGCCAGCAGCGTCCTAGGAGGGTTTATCGGACGCCCTGAAGCTTTCTTT. The encoded protein is CASSVLGGFIGRPEAFF. Full variable domain (missing parts from reference TRBV7-2 and TRBJ1-1): GAGVSQSPSNKVTEKGKDVELRCDPISGHTALYWYRQSLGQGLEFLIYFQGNSAPDKSGLPSDRFSAERTGGSVSTLTIQRTQQEDSAVYLCASSVLGGFIGRPEAFFGQGTRLTVV.

V is TRBV29-1 and J is TRBJ1-1; TRBD1 agrees at 10 bases. Per germline, CDR1 SQVTM and CDR2 ANQGSEA. This CDR3 comprises 15 residues. CDR3 sequence: CSAYWDRGRNTEAFF. CDR3 bases: TGCAGTGCTTATTGGGACAGGGGCCGAAACACTGAAGCTTTCTTT.

CDR3 bases: TGTGCCAGCAGCCCTAGTTGGGGTAGCGGGGTTCAAGAGACCCAGTACTTC. It translates to CASSPSWGSGVQETQYF. The chain uses TRBV6-2 or TRBV6-3 and TRBJ2-5, with 8 nucleotides matching TRBD2. The germline V gene encodes CDR1 MNHEY and CDR2 SVGEGT. V lost 6 bases and J lost 2; bases outside the gene matches: 14. CDR3 length: 17 residues.

The chain is built from TRBV10-3 and TRBJ2-1; D not certain. The CDR3 sequence is 11 residues long. V was pared by 8 bases and J by 8 bases, with 10 bases between. Germline CDR1 and CDR2: ENHRY and SYGVKD. CDR3 in DNA: TGTGCCATCCGTTCCCCTTATGAGCAGTTCTTC. This gives the protein CAIRSPYEQFF.

This chain connects TRBV5-5 to TRBJ2-1; 7 nucleotides line up with TRBD2. The CDR3 extends over 18 amino acids. V trimming: 4 bases; J trimming: 4 bases; junction bases outside the gene matches: 17. Germline V lookup: CDR1 SGHKS, CDR2 YYEKEE (reference sequence). CDR3 DNA sequence: TGTGCCAGCAGCCGTCAGGATGGCGGGAGAGGGATTTACAATGAGCAGTTCTTC. This sequence encodes CASSRQDGGRGIYNEQFF.

The J gene is TRBJ2-7, the V gene TRBV11-2; D perhaps matches TRBD1 (6 bases). Trimming left V 5 bases short and J 0 bases short, with 11 bases between. CDR1 SGHAT and CDR2 FQNNGV come from the germline V gene. There are 14 residues in the CDR3. CDR3 bases: TGTGCCAGCAGCACACAGGACAGCTCCTACGAGCAGTACTTC. Residues: CASSTQDSSYEQYF.

This clone was seen only once. The chain joins TRBV2 to TRBJ1-2, with D possibly matching TRBD1 (5 bases). The CDR3 is made up of 13 amino acids. CDR1 and CDR2 (germline): SNHLY, FYNNEI. The CDR3 DNA reads as TGTGCTAAACGGGTAGGGGTGGACTATGGCTACACCTTC. Translated, it gives CAKRVGVDYGYTF. The full variable domain, rest sourced from reference TRBV2 and TRBJ1-2, is EPEVTQTPSHQVTQMGQEVILRCVPISNHLYFYWYRQILGQKVEFLVSFYNNEISEKSEIFDDQFSVERPDGSNFTLKIRSTKLEDSAMYFCAKRVGVDYGYTFGSGTRLTVV.

J is TRBJ1-2 and V is TRBV10-3; unclear D gene. CDR3 length: 13 residues. Trimming pared 6 bases from V and 6 bases from J, leaving 14 bases between. Germline V lookup: CDR1 ENHRY, CDR2 SYGVKD. For the CDR3, the DNA is TGTGCCATCAGCTCCCTTGTCAGAGATGGCTACACCTTC. As protein: CAISSLVRDGYTF.

This clone was found once. The chain uses TRBV30 and TRBJ2-7, with TRBD2 as a possible D gene (5 bases). CDR1 is GTSNPN, CDR2 SVGIG, per germline (reference sequence). The V end was cut by 0 bases, the J end by 3 bases, with 9 bases between. The CDR3 sequence is 13 residues long. CDR3 amino acids: CAWSVTRDYEQYF. The DNA of the CDR3 is TGTGCCTGGAGTGTAACACGGGACTACGAGCAGTACTTC.

The chain recombines TRBV7-2 with TRBJ1-2; tentatively, D is TRBD1 (6 bases). The CDR3 consists of 13 residues. V was trimmed by 2 bases and J by 8 bases, leaving 12 bases between them. Germline V gene data show CDR1 as SGHTA and CDR2 as FQGNSA. This CDR3 reads CASSLLQGGGYTF. DNA of the CDR3: TGTGCCAGCAGCTTACTACAGGGAGGAGGCTACACCTTC.

This clone is a singleton in its sample. This chain uses TRBV7-2 with TRBJ2-1; 11 bases align to TRBD2. Germline loops: CDR1 SGHTA, CDR2 FQGNSA. J was trimmed by 1 base and V by 0 bases; bases with no gene match: 2. The CDR3 has 17 residues. The CDR3 here is CASSLASGRGSYNEQFF. The CDR3 DNA follows: TGTGCCAGCAGCTTAGCTAGCGGGAGGGGTTCCTACAATGAGCAGTTCTTC.

This chain joins TRBV5-1 and TRBJ2-7; no definite D call. Germline V lookup: CDR1 SGHRS, CDR2 YFSETQ. The V gene lost 0 bases and the J gene lost 8 bases, with 6 bases spanning the gap. CDR3 length: 11 residues. The CDR3 is CASSLEGKQYF. As DNA, the CDR3 is TGCGCCAGCAGCTTGGAGGGTAAGCAGTACTTC. The entire variable domain, with the rest obtained from reference TRBV5-1 and TRBJ2-7, is as follows: KAGVTQTPRYLIKTRGQQVTLSCSPISGHRSVSWYQQTPGQGLQFLFEYFSETQRNKGNFPGRFSGRQFSNSRSEMNVSTLELGDSALYLCASSLEGKQYFGPGTRLTVT.

The chain links TRBV19 to TRBJ2-7; weak D call: TRBD2 (6 bases). Trimming removed 3 bases at V and 3 bases at J, with 15 bases between. The germline CDR1 and CDR2 sequences are LNHDA and SQIVND (reference sequence). The CDR3 consists of 15 residues. CDR3 DNA sequence: TGTGCCAGTAGTATGGTGCGGGACTCGCTCTACGAGCAGTACTTC. Its translation: CASSMVRDSLYEQYF.

The gene calls are TRBV2 and TRBJ1-2, with D hard to call. Germline values: CDR1 SNHLY, CDR2 FYNNEI. Trimming pared 4 bases from V and 13 bases from J, leaving 13 bases between. The CDR3 is made up of 11 amino acids. CDR3 nucleotide sequence: TGTGCCAGCAGTGGCGATCAGGATTCCACCTTC. Protein product: CASSGDQDSTF.

The gene calls are TRBV28 and TRBJ2-7; 8 bases are a match to TRBD2. Germline CDR1 and CDR2: MDHEN and SYDVKM. J gave up 1 base and V 7 bases, and 6 bases lay outside the gene matches. The CDR3 is made up of 14 amino acids. The CDR3 DNA follows: TGTGCCAGCACGGTAGGCGGGAGGTCCTACGAGCAGTACTTC. It encodes CASTVGGRSYEQYF. Together with reference TRBV28 and TRBJ2-7, the CDR3 gives the full variable domain: DVKVTQSSRYLVKRTGEKVFLECVQDMDHENMFWYRQDPGLGLRLIYFSYDVKMKEKGDIPEGYSVSREKKERFSLILESASTNQTSMYLCASTVGGRSYEQYFGPGTRLTVT.

The chain's CDR3 is CASSETSGNTGELFF. CDR3 DNA: TGTGCCAGCAGTGAAACTAGCGGTAACACCGGGGAGCTGTTTTTT. The chain recombines TRBV25-1 with TRBJ2-2; 8 nucleotides agree with TRBD2. V gave up 2 bases and J gave up 2 bases; unmatched junction bases: 1. In germline, CDR1 is MGHDK, CDR2 SYGVNS. This CDR3 spans 15 amino acids.

The table lists this clone with a few counts. The chain is built from TRBV6-6 and TRBJ2-3; 10 bases map to TRBD2. After removal of 5 bases from V and 2 bases from J, the junction contained 1 base not matched to a gene. The germline V gene has CDR1 MNHNY and CDR2 SVGAGI (reference sequence). This CDR3 has 14 residues. The CDR3 region is CASSSGGDTDTQYF. As DNA, the CDR3 is TGTGCCAGCAGTAGCGGGGGGGACACAGATACGCAGTATTTT.

The rearrangement joins TRBV7-2 to TRBJ2-3, with 7 bases identical to TRBD2. V gave up 1 base and J gave up 4 bases; unmatched junction bases: 5. Germline assignment: CDR1 SGHTA and CDR2 FQGNSA. The CDR3 sequence is 15 residues long. The CDR3 is CASSLGGGRPDTQYF. In nucleotides, the CDR3 is TGTGCCAGCAGCTTAGGTGGCGGGAGACCAGATACGCAGTATTTT.

The chain uses TRBV28 and TRBJ2-7; D could derive from TRBD1 or TRBD2 (5 bases each). The CDR3 contains 13 residues. V lost 5 bases and J lost 2, with 10 bases in between. Germline V gene lookup returns CDR1 MDHEN and CDR2 SYDVKM. The CDR3: CASSLLGAYEQYF. CDR3 DNA sequence: TGTGCCAGCAGTCTCCTGGGGGCCTACGAGCAGTACTTC.